The following is a T cell receptor beta chain sequence with its context. As yet, its antigen is unknown. This beta chain represents an off-target read in a library built for alpha chains; its size is of limited meaning. This sample was included in a study of spatial heterogeneity in lung cancer. The overall study: Sequencing consistently turned up more beta-chain sequences than alpha-chain sequences. Within tumor regions, the number of TCR transcripts tracked closely with a T cell module score obtained from matched bulk RNA-seq. General study points: For expanded intratumoral alpha and beta TCRs, counts tracked tumor mutation counts.

This CDR3 comprises 16 residues. Looked up from germline, CDR1 is SGDLS and CDR2 is YYNGEE. V lost 3 bases to trimming and J lost 0 bases, with 13 bases between them. Time point in this sample: sample taken at primary tumor resection. The donor population consisted of approximately 70 patients with untreated, early-stage non-small cell lung cancer. Whole RNA obtained from tumor, nontumor lung or frozen PBMC underwent sequencing without sorting. TCRdb re-derived calls from the 5' RACE reads in MiXCR, one entry per CDR3 protein. The sample lists 9,500 to 12,000 distinct CDR3 sequences; roughly 7.4% were seen once.

This rearrangement joins TRBV9 to TRBJ1-3, with D possibly TRBD1 on 6 matching bases. The sequence was obtained from a female donor with early-stage non-small cell lung cancer. This sample comprised lung tumor tissue, obtained at surgery. The CDR3 nucleotides read TGTGCCAGCAGCGGCGGGACACTGAGCTCTGGAAACACCATATATTTT. It translates to CASSGGTLSSGNTIYF. The variable domain in full, completed from reference TRBV9 and TRBJ1-3, reads DSGVTQTPKHLITATGQRVTLRCSPRSGDLSVYWYQQSLDQGLQFLIQYYNGEERAKGNILERFSAQQFPDLHSELNLSSLELGDSALYFCASSGGTLSSGNTIYFGEGSWLTVV.